These 29 T cell receptor beta chains originate from one sample sequenced in a study of OX40 agonist ivuxolimab in advanced cancers. The repertoire was sequenced with immunoSEQ multiplex PCR; TCRdb's copy has only in-frame clones and lacks some. Altogether around 50,000 clones are present, about 90% being singletons, with the ten largest covering under 10%. The specimen was CD4+ or CD8+ T cells sorted from blood, collected in a trial of the OX40 agonist ivuxolimab. These TCRs come from an adult with an advanced solid tumor such as melanoma, head and neck, liver or kidney cancer.

CDR3 sequence reads: CASSQEGSASGTAGANVLTF. The CDR3 bases are TGTGCCAGCAGCCAAGAAGGTAGCGCTAGCGGGACTGCTGGGGCCAACGTCCTGACTTTC. The chain employs TRBV4-2 and TRBJ2-6; 9 nucleotides align to TRBD2. The CDR3 spans 20 residues. V lost 0 bases to trimming and J lost 2 bases; unmatched junction nucleotides: 11. CDR1 LGHNA and CDR2 YNFKEQ come from the germline V gene.

The sample holds a few counts of this clone. The chain joins TRBV18 to TRBJ1-5, with D maybe TRBD1 (5 bases). V shed 3 bases and J shed 0 bases, with 12 bases lying between them. The CDR3 has 16 amino acids. CDR1 and CDR2 (germline): KGHSH, LQKENI. The CDR3: CASSPVGQGSNQPQHF. The CDR3, as DNA: TGTGCCAGCTCACCCGTCGGCCAGGGTAGCAATCAGCCCCAGCATTTT.

This chain links TRBV11-3 with TRBJ2-7; TRBD1 aligns across 7 bases. The CDR3 runs to 15 residues. Germline V gives CDR1 SGHNT, CDR2 YENEEA. V trimming: 4 bases; J trimming: 3 bases; junction bases outside the gene matches: 9. The CDR3 here is CASSSTGAPGYEQYF. As DNA, the CDR3 is TGTGCCAGCAGCTCTACAGGGGCCCCGGGCTACGAGCAGTACTTC.

The table lists this clone with a few counts. The genes are TRBV9 and TRBJ1-1, with a tentative D call TRBD1 (5 bases). The CDR3 has 14 amino acids. Trimming shortened V by 5 bases and J by 1 base, and 12 bases separated the two germline ends. The germline V gene has CDR1 SGDLS and CDR2 YYNGEE. The CDR3, as DNA: TGTGCCAGCAGTTCAAAGCAGGGGAACACTGAAGCTTTCTTT. This sequence encodes CASSSKQGNTEAFF.

V and J are TRBV28 and TRBJ2-7; D could derive from TRBD1 or TRBD2 (6 bases each). Trimming took 5 bases from V and 9 from J, leaving 20 bases between them. Germline CDR1 is MDHEN and CDR2 is SYDVKM. The CDR3 has 14 amino acids. The CDR3 nucleotides read TGTGCCAGCAGTCCCGCGGGACACCAGGATGGGCAGTACTTC. The encoded protein is CASSPAGHQDGQYF.

The chain joins TRBV11-3 to TRBJ1-4, with D unresolved. The V gene's germline CDR1 is SGHNT and CDR2 YENEEA. The CDR3 covers 14 residues. V lost 4 bases and J lost 6, with 12 bases in between. CDR3: CASSSVGVDEKLFF. The CDR3 DNA sequence: TGTGCCAGCAGCTCCGTCGGGGTGGATGAAAAACTGTTTTTT.

The chain has TRBV20-1 and TRBJ2-5, with D perhaps TRBD1 (6 bases). Germline V gene data show CDR1 as DFQATT and CDR2 as SNEGSKA (reference sequence). This CDR3 is 11 amino acids long. The V gene lost 0 bases and the J gene lost 11 bases, with 10 bases spanning the gap. The CDR3 bases are TGCAGTGCTAGAGATGGCCAGGGGCAGTACTTC. Translation gives CSARDGQGQYF.

The gene calls are TRBV27 and TRBJ2-5, with 7 bases aligning to TRBD2. This CDR3 region has 13 residues. Trimming at V came to 6 bases and at J to 5 bases, leaving 6 bases not matched to a gene. Germline lookup yields CDR1 MNHEY and CDR2 SMNVEV (reference sequence). This CDR3 is CASSFREGETQYF. The CDR3 nucleotides are TGTGCCAGCAGCTTCAGGGAGGGTGAGACCCAGTACTTC.

V usage is TRBV25-1 and J usage is TRBJ1-2; 7 positions match TRBD1. The CDR3 spans 14 residues. Trimming at V came to 4 bases and at J to 0 bases, leaving 2 bases not matched to a gene. Looked up from germline, CDR1 is MGHDK and CDR2 is SYGVNS. The CDR3 sequence is CASSGQGANYGYTF. The CDR3 DNA sequence: TGTGCCAGCAGTGGACAGGGAGCTAACTATGGCTACACCTTC.

The CDR3 sequence is CASNRQGRDTQYF. DNA for the CDR3: TGTGCCAGCAACCGACAGGGTAGGGATACGCAGTATTTT. This chain links TRBV7-9 with TRBJ2-3; 7 bases line up with TRBD1. CDR1 SEHNR and CDR2 FQNEAQ come from the germline V gene (reference sequence). With 7 bases clipped from V and 6 bases from J, the junction kept 7 bases outside the gene matches. The CDR3 loop spans 13 amino acids.

V and J are TRBV5-1 and TRBJ1-1, with 7 bases matching TRBD1. Germline CDR1 and CDR2: SGHRS and YFSETQ. V shed 4 bases and J 3 bases; nucleotides not matched to a gene: 15. This CDR3 has 17 residues. Written as DNA, the CDR3 is TGCGCCAGCAGCCCCACCCACAGGGGAACTCTGGACACTGAAGCTTTCTTT. This encodes CASSPTHRGTLDTEAFF.

This clone occurred once. This chain links TRBV2 with TRBJ1-4; TRBD1 matches 8 bases. Looked up from germline, CDR1 is SNHLY and CDR2 is FYNNEI. The CDR3 runs 16 residues. With 1 base clipped from V and 8 bases from J, the junction kept 9 bases outside the gene matches. CDR3 in DNA: TGTGCCAGCAGTGAAGAAAAACAGGGGGGACGGGAAAAACTGTTTTTT. Amino acid sequence: CASSEEKQGGREKLFF.

This clone came up once. V usage is TRBV30 and J usage is TRBJ2-1, with D unresolved. Per the germline V gene, CDR1 is GTSNPN and CDR2 is SVGIG (reference sequence). V lost 3 bases and J 6 bases, leaving 9 bases between the germline ends. CDR3 length equals 12 residues. Here the CDR3 DNA reads TGTGCCTGGAGCCGGCGGTCCAATGAGCAGTTCTTC. It encodes CAWSRRSNEQFF.

V usage is TRBV19 and J usage is TRBJ2-5; D possibly corresponds to TRBD2 (6 bases). The CDR3 has 14 residues. Germline values: CDR1 LNHDA, CDR2 SQIVND (reference sequence). Trimming took 5 bases from V and 1 from J, leaving 11 bases between them. The CDR3, as DNA: TGTGCCAGTAGTGGGACTGCCCTCCAAGAGACCCAGTACTTC. Its protein is CASSGTALQETQYF.

The V and J genes are TRBV27 and TRBJ1-2, with 7 nucleotides matching TRBD1. This CDR3 comprises 13 residues. In germline, CDR1 is MNHEY, CDR2 SMNVEV (reference sequence). Trimming took 6 bases from V and 4 from J; bases not matched to a gene: 5. This chain's CDR3 is CASSPQGVYGYTF. The CDR3 DNA reads as TGTGCCAGCAGCCCCCAGGGGGTCTATGGCTACACCTTC.

This clone is a singleton in its sample. The CDR3 bases are TGTGCCTGGAGTGTAGCCGGGAAAGGCGATACGCAGTATTTT. Its translation is CAWSVAGKGDTQYF. This rearrangement joins TRBV30 to TRBJ2-3; maybe TRBD2 (5 bases). Trimming removed 0 bases at V and 6 bases at J, with 13 bases between. CDR1 and CDR2 (germline): GTSNPN, SVGIG (reference sequence). This CDR3 has 14 residues.

V and J are TRBV5-4 and TRBJ2-1; possibly TRBD2 for D (5 bases). CDR3 size: 14 residues. Per germline, CDR1 SGHNT and CDR2 YYREEE (reference sequence). V lost 6 bases and J 4 bases, leaving 14 bases between the germline ends. As DNA, the CDR3 is TGTGCCAGCAACCTAGCAGGCCCTTACAATGAGCAGTTCTTC. Protein sequence: CASNLAGPYNEQFF.

The J gene is TRBJ1-4, the V gene TRBV13; 7 bases match TRBD1. This CDR3 region has 15 residues. Germline lookup yields CDR1 PRHDT and CDR2 FYEKMQ (reference sequence). J was trimmed by 5 bases and V by 1 base; bases with no gene match: 4. CDR3 in amino acids: CASSLVAGGNEKLFF. As DNA, the CDR3 is TGTGCCAGCAGCTTAGTGGCAGGGGGAAATGAAAAACTGTTTTTT. Filled out from reference TRBV13 and TRBJ1-4, the complete variable domain reads AAGVIQSPRHLIKEKRETATLKCYPIPRHDTVYWYQQGPGQDPQFLISFYEKMQSDKGSIPDRFSAQQFSDYHSELNMSSLELGDSALYFCASSLVAGGNEKLFFGSGTQLSVL.

The rearrangement joins TRBV5-6 to TRBJ2-7; no firm D call. The V end lost 4 bases, the J end lost 0 bases, and 8 bases lay between the germline ends. From germline, CDR1 is SGHDT and CDR2 YYEEEE. The CDR3 totals 13 residues. CDR3: CASSLGFSYEQYF. The DNA for the CDR3 is TGTGCCAGCAGCCTCGGTTTCTCCTACGAGCAGTACTTC.

The rearrangement uses TRBV6-1 and TRBJ1-3, with D hard to call. The CDR3 totals 14 residues. In germline, CDR1 is MNHNS, CDR2 SASEGT. V was shortened by 1 base and J by 5 bases, with 9 bases between the two germline ends. The CDR3 DNA sequence: TGTGCCAGCAGTGAAGATATGATCCGAAACACCATATATTTT. Residues: CASSEDMIRNTIYF.

V is TRBV9 and J is TRBJ2-5; D is possibly TRBD1 (5 bases). The V end was cut by 2 bases, the J end by 3 bases, with 8 bases between. The CDR3 is made up of 13 amino acids. Germline CDR1 SGDLS, CDR2 YYNGEE. The chain's CDR3 is CASSVAGKETQYF. The CDR3 DNA reads as TGTGCCAGCAGCGTTGCAGGGAAAGAGACCCAGTACTTC.

V usage is TRBV5-4 and J usage is TRBJ2-3, with 12 bases that match TRBD2. The V gene end was trimmed by 4 bases and the J gene end by 6 bases; junction bases not matched to a gene: 9. The germline V gene encodes CDR1 SGHNT and CDR2 YYREEE (reference sequence). CDR3 length equals 16 residues. CDR3 sequence (DNA): TGTGCCAGCAGCGTCCCACTAGCGGGAGGTTTGGATACGCAGTATTTT. It is translated as CASSVPLAGGLDTQYF.

This clone showed up just a few times. This sequence joins TRBV5-1 and TRBJ2-7; D call uncertain. The V end was cut by 4 bases, the J end by 0 bases, with 8 bases between. The V gene's germline CDR1 is SGHRS and CDR2 YFSETQ. The CDR3 runs 13 residues. The CDR3 nucleotides read TGCGCCAGCAGCCCCGTATCCTCCTACGAGCAGTACTTC. Its protein product is CASSPVSSYEQYF.

The chain employs TRBV19 and TRBJ2-7, with TRBD1 matching 10 bases. Germline CDR1 LNHDA, CDR2 SQIVND (reference sequence). Trimming at V came to 6 bases and at J to 6 bases, leaving 8 bases not matched to a gene. The CDR3 sequence is 14 residues long. The CDR3 reads CASRTPGQGSEQYF. DNA for the CDR3: TGTGCCAGTAGAACGCCGGGACAGGGGTCCGAGCAGTACTTC.

Comment on this clone: This sample includes further DNA sequences coding for the same CDR3. The chain joins TRBV11-2 to TRBJ1-4; no definite D call. Germline V gives CDR1 SGHAT, CDR2 FQNNGV. The CDR3 has 17 amino acids. The V and J ends lost 5 bases and 8 bases respectively, with 24 bases between them. CDR3 DNA: TGTGCCAGCAGCGCCTGGTTGCGAGCCGTTAACCGGGAAAAACTGTTTTTT. Residues: CASSAWLRAVNREKLFF.

There are a few counts of this clone. The chain combines TRBV7-9 with TRBJ1-1; TRBD1 agrees at 7 bases. CDR1 SEHNR and CDR2 FQNEAQ come from the germline V gene (reference sequence). J was trimmed by 4 bases and V by 5 bases; bases with no gene match: 4. The CDR3 is made up of 13 amino acids. CDR3 residues: CASSPPGGTEAFF. CDR3 sequence (DNA): TGTGCCAGCAGCCCCCCAGGGGGCACTGAAGCTTTCTTT. Supplemented by reference TRBV7-9 and TRBJ1-1, the full variable domain reads DTGVSQNPRHKITKRGQNVTFRCDPISEHNRLYWYRQTLGQGPEFLTYFQNEAQLEKSRLLSDRFSAERPKGSFSTLEIQRTEQGDSAMYLCASSPPGGTEAFFGQGTRLTVV.

The chain joins TRBV6-1 to TRBJ2-7, with a possible D match to TRBD2 (5 bases). Germline V gene sequence: CDR1 MNHNS, CDR2 SASEGT. The CDR3 covers 14 residues. The V end was cut by 6 bases, the J end by 3 bases, with 15 bases between. The CDR3 DNA reads as TGTGCCAGCAGGCGGGCTGGGAACTACTACGAGCAGTACTTC. Its translation: CASRRAGNYYEQYF.

The chain is built from TRBV5-1 and TRBJ2-3; the match to TRBD1 covers 7 bases. In germline, CDR1 is SGHRS, CDR2 YFSETQ. After removal of 0 bases from V and 0 bases from J, the junction contained 4 bases not matched to a gene. The CDR3 spans 16 residues. The CDR3 region has the DNA TGCGCCAGCAGCTTGGGACAGGGAAGAAGCACAGATACGCAGTATTTT. This translates into CASSLGQGRSTDTQYF.

The J gene is TRBJ1-1, the V gene TRBV6-4; D gene unclear. Germline CDR1 reads MRHNA; CDR2 reads SNTAGT. This CDR3 is built from 15 residues. V was pared by 5 bases and J by 4 bases, with 17 bases between. CDR3 nucleotide sequence: TGTGCCAGCAGTCCTACTGGGCGGGTTAGCACTGAAGCTTTCTTT. It specifies CASSPTGRVSTEAFF.